The clone carrying this T cell receptor (beta chain) came up many times. Participants were aged roughly 18 to 89 years from 20 to 30 US areas. Researchers sorted participants into cohorts using their self-reported clinical history. The sample comes from a study of blood T cell repertoires in COVID-19. In the study overall: Acute and convalescent COVID-19 specimens originated in the United States, Italy and Spain. From T cells, B-cell-depleted T cells, or PBMCs came the material, which was cDNA or gDNA.

CDR3 size: 15 residues. V was pared by 6 bases and J by 5 bases, with 11 bases of the junction left unmatched. Germline V lookup: CDR1 ENHRY, CDR2 SYGVKD. Here immunoSEQ multiplex PCR was the method, and the copy in TCRdb shows in-frame clones only, minus some. The sample records hundreds of thousands of clones, more than 75% being singletons. The receptor was isolated from a woman between 35 and 50 years old with acute COVID-19. The sample consisted of PBMCs or T cells enriched from blood (not recorded which). The gene calls are TRBV10-3 and TRBJ2-7, with 9 bases that match TRBD1. For the CDR3, the DNA is TGTGCCATCAGCGGGTTTACGACAGGGGGGGACGAGCAGTACTTC. It encodes CAISGFTTGGDEQYF.